This TCR beta chain was observed in a study of T-cell reconstitution after alpha-beta-depleted transplantation in children. Germline-derived CDR1 and CDR2 are SGHVS and FNYEAQ. The V end was cut by 5 bases, the J end by 5 bases, with 15 bases between. The CDR3 length is 15 residues. Researchers prepared the TCRbeta library using unique molecular identifiers, the study reports. TCRdb re-called the PCR reads with MiXCR, one entry per CDR3 protein. Of roughly 610,000 distinct CDR3 sequences listed, under 12% were seen once; the top ten hold around 4%. Sequences were derived from PBMCs from the stem cell graft donor, sampled from the stem cell graft. J is TRBJ2-2 and V is TRBV7-6; unclear D gene. The clonotype comes from a human donor who donated a stem cell graft to a child with acute myeloid leukemia. CDR3 residues: CASSPPFASTGELFF. Here the CDR3 DNA reads TGTGCCAGCAGCCCACCATTTGCATCTACCGGGGAGCTGTTTTTT.